This T cell receptor beta chain was retrieved from a study of post-analysis software for immune sequencing data (dated by TCRdb to 2014 to 2015). With respect to the entire study: Disease courses on record covered relapsing-remitting, secondary progressive and progressive-relapsing multiple sclerosis, though some patients had no subtype annotation. The multiple sclerosis patient repertoires were compared with approximately 11 previously published healthy control repertoires from donors aged roughly 6 to 25 years. A subset of samples was prepared in parallel using single-end sample barcoding, then pooled and co-amplified after Illumina adapter ligation.

Study-wide findings and limitations: Patients showed significantly higher frequencies than controls for about 5 TRBV segments, among them TRBV5-6, TRBV5-1 and TRBV20-1. The control group was slightly older than the multiple sclerosis patient group. Direct clustering with F measure showed strong co-clustering of samples prepared in the same batch, prompting a batch-effect correction. Normalized Chao1 diversity was significantly lower in multiple sclerosis patients than controls, suggesting substantial peripheral T-cell clonal expansion.

To demonstrate the VDJtools post-analysis software, TCR beta repertoires were profiled from the peripheral blood of 10 to 15 young patients with multiple sclerosis. The patients with multiple sclerosis were children and adolescents between about 6 and 15 years of age. Concerning this clonotype itself: Its antigen is still unknown. The input lacks base qualities; no much larger clone sits a single base away.

The library was obtained by PCR. The sequencer listed for this sample is Illumina HiSeq 2500. To reduce PCR and sequencing biases, unique molecular identifiers were built into the TCR beta cDNA libraries. Approximately 500,000 cDNA molecules were obtained for every 1 to 10 million input T cells, so each molecule roughly corresponded to one T cell. The patient libraries were prepared and sequenced with the same protocol used for the earlier healthy control dataset. Samples belonging to the same batch were prepared together, multiplexed and sequenced on a shared HiSeq lane. Per the source publication's procedure: MIGEC handled the raw barcoded reads, throwing out single-read molecular identifier groups before consensus assembly and CDR3 extraction. VDJtools was used for post-analysis of the clonotype tables, and diversity was normalized by down-sampling every dataset to the size of the smallest sample. Repertoire overlap clustering matched CDR3 amino acid but not nucleotide sequences to correct batch-related cross-sample contamination. The public sequencing data were trimmed at Q25 with fastp and processed into clonotypes with MiXCR by TCRdb, which kept only in-frame beta chains. Rows merge per CDR3 protein into single entries with the most common DNA and genes. The V and J calls here are based on TCRdb, not the publication. The sample has hundreds of thousands of distinct CDR3 sequences on record, approximately 60% of them singletons. Jointly, the top ten make up approximately 11% of the sample.

Trimming takes 7 bases from V and 5 bases from J, and the germline ends sit 14 bases apart. The CDR3 covers 13 residues, taking in both the cysteine and the phenylalanine. Just the 39-base CDR3 DNA is kept, in frame starting at base 1. The germline V gene yields ENHRY for CDR1 and SYGVKD for CDR2. The sample comprised blood. This clonotype was obtained from a girl aged 2 to 9 with multiple sclerosis. The rearrangement joined TRBV10-3 to TRBJ2-5, and possibly TRBD1, on 5 matching bases. This receptor carries the CDR3 CAINDGRAETQYF. The DNA is TGTGCCATCAATGATGGCAGGGCTGAGACCCAGTACTTC.